The 17 T cell receptor beta chains reported below all come from one sample, sequenced in a study of shared clonotypes between healthy human individuals. TCRdb's copy holds only in-frame clones and misses some; the assay was immunoSEQ multiplex PCR. The table includes around 1.1 million clones, roughly 74% detected once. Input material: memory CD4+ T cells from PBMCs. The subset denotes: CD45RA-negative fraction. These receptor sequences come from a young man in good health. Some clones in this sample may be carry-over from other donors' samples.

This chain joins TRBV19 and TRBJ1-2; 7 nucleotides line up with TRBD1. The CDR3 consists of 14 residues. The ends lost 4 bases at V and 2 bases at J; junction bases unmatched: 4. The germline CDR1 and CDR2 sequences are LNHDA and SQIVND (reference sequence). CDR3 DNA: TGTGCCAGTAGTACTACGACAGGGAACTATGGCTACACCTTC. Translation gives CASSTTTGNYGYTF.

The gene calls are TRBV16 and TRBJ1-1; 7 nucleotides match TRBD1. Germline values: CDR1 KGHSY, CDR2 FQNENV. The CDR3 extends over 15 amino acids. Trimming cost V 3 bases and J 1 base; bases outside gene matches: 5. Here the CDR3 DNA reads TGTGCCAGCAGCCAGAGGGGGCAATGGAACACTGAAGCTTTCTTT. Translation: CASSQRGQWNTEAFF.

This clone was seen a few times. V is TRBV28 and J is TRBJ2-1; no clear D gene. CDR1 is MDHEN, CDR2 SYDVKM, per germline. The V gene lost 6 bases and the J gene lost 7 bases, with 10 bases spanning the gap. The CDR3 totals 12 residues. CDR3 DNA sequence: TGTGCCAGCAGCCCCTGGGGAAATGAGCAGTTCTTC. It is translated as CASSPWGNEQFF.

In its sample, this clone was seen once. The chain uses TRBV15 and TRBJ1-2; possible D gene TRBD1, 5 bases. This CDR3 has 16 amino acids. The germline V and J ends were trimmed by 0 bases and 4 bases, with 15 bases remaining between them. CDR1 is LNHNV, CDR2 YYDKDF, per germline (reference sequence). The CDR3 DNA is TGTGCCACCAGCAGAGATGCGATGGGGGTTTTCTATGGCTACACCTTC. Translated: CATSRDAMGVFYGYTF.

The gene calls are TRBV28 and TRBJ2-7, with a possible D match to TRBD2 (5 bases). V was trimmed by 8 bases and J by 3 bases, leaving 17 bases between them. This CDR3 comprises 14 residues. Germline lookup yields CDR1 MDHEN and CDR2 SYDVKM. CDR3 DNA sequence: TGTGCCAGCTCCTGGCCGGGGTTTGGCTACGAGCAGTACTTC. It specifies CASSWPGFGYEQYF.

This rearrangement joins TRBV7-8 to TRBJ2-2, with a weak D call TRBD2 (5 bases). V dropped 3 bases and J dropped 1 base, with 6 bases sitting between them. Looked up from germline, CDR1 is SGHVS and CDR2 is FQNEAQ. The CDR3 loop spans 14 amino acids. The DNA for the CDR3 is TGTGCCAGCAGCTTCGGGGAGAACACCGGGGAGCTGTTTTTT. This sequence encodes CASSFGENTGELFF.

This clone has a handful of counts. This rearrangement joins TRBV19 to TRBJ1-1; 10 bases are a match to TRBD1. V lost 7 bases, J lost 3 bases, and 11 bases stayed unmatched. The length of the CDR3 is 16 residues. Germline V gene sequence: CDR1 LNHDA, CDR2 SQIVND (reference sequence). CDR3 sequence reads: CASTPGEGQGHTEAFF. The CDR3 DNA follows: TGTGCCAGTACCCCCGGGGAGGGACAGGGGCACACTGAAGCTTTCTTT.

In its sample, this clone was seen once. The V and J genes are TRBV20-1 and TRBJ2-7; the D is unclear. Germline assignment: CDR1 DFQATT and CDR2 SNEGSKA (reference sequence). V lost 2 bases to trimming and J lost 6 bases, with 5 bases between them. The CDR3 loop spans 10 amino acids. The CDR3 bases are TGCAGTGCTAGAAACGGCGAGCAGTACTTC. It specifies CSARNGEQYF.

V is TRBV5-4 and J is TRBJ1-1; no firm D call. CDR3 length equals 15 residues. The V end lost 0 bases, the J end lost 2 bases, and 11 bases lay between the germline ends. CDR1 is SGHNT, CDR2 YYREEE, per germline (reference sequence). CDR3 DNA sequence: TGTGCCAGCAGCTTGGTGTCTTGGGGAAACACTGAAGCTTTCTTT. Translation: CASSLVSWGNTEAFF.

The V call is TRBV28, the J call TRBJ2-6; tentative D call: TRBD2 (5 bases). The V end lost 6 bases, the J end lost 1 base, and 13 bases lay between the germline ends. There are 16 residues in the CDR3. Germline V lookup: CDR1 MDHEN, CDR2 SYDVKM. In nucleotides, the CDR3 is TGTGCCAGCAGGCGGGCGGGTCCTTCTGGGGCCAACGTCCTGACTTTC. Translated, it gives CASRRAGPSGANVLTF.

CDR3 coding DNA: TGTGCCAGCTCACGGACGGATTCTCGCGATCGGGAGACCCAGTACTTC. It encodes CASSRTDSRDRETQYF. The J gene is TRBJ2-5, the V gene TRBV18, with no clear D. Germline values: CDR1 KGHSH, CDR2 LQKENI. V gave up 4 bases and J gave up 5 bases, with 20 bases separating them. There are 16 residues in the CDR3.

The chain employs TRBV7-8 and TRBJ2-7; D may match TRBD1 or TRBD2 (5 bases each). This CDR3 has 16 residues. Trimming removed 3 bases from V and 5 bases from J, with 20 bases in between. The germline gives CDR1 SGHVS, CDR2 FQNEAQ. The chain's CDR3 is CASSLNRDPGGNEQYF. CDR3 DNA sequence: TGTGCCAGCAGCTTGAACCGGGACCCAGGAGGAAACGAGCAGTACTTC.

This clone was counted a few times. The genes are TRBV19 and TRBJ1-1; D is uncertain. The CDR3 covers 16 residues. V was shortened by 3 bases and J by 10 bases, with 24 bases between the two germline ends. Germline values: CDR1 LNHDA, CDR2 SQIVND (reference sequence). The CDR3 sequence is CASSMLQAPGRDLAFF. DNA of the CDR3: TGTGCCAGTAGTATGTTGCAGGCACCGGGCAGAGATCTAGCTTTCTTT.

This chain joins TRBV7-2 and TRBJ2-1; D is perhaps TRBD1 or TRBD2 (5 bases each). Trimming took off 5 bases at V and 12 bases at J, with 14 bases between the two ends. Germline loops: CDR1 SGHTA, CDR2 FQGNSA. The CDR3 totals 12 residues. The DNA for the CDR3 is TGTGCCAGCAGCGCGTCCGGGACGCGGCAGTTCTTC. This encodes CASSASGTRQFF.

This clone came up once. The V gene is TRBV14, the J gene TRBJ2-2; D call uncertain. CDR3 size: 16 residues. Germline-derived CDR1 and CDR2 are SGHDN and FVKESK. V lost 4 bases, J lost 0 bases, and 12 bases lay in between. The CDR3 loop reads CASSRSTGTNTGELFF. CDR3 nucleotides: TGTGCCAGCAGCCGGTCAACTGGCACGAACACCGGGGAGCTGTTTTTT.

This chain links TRBV28 with TRBJ1-5, with 10 bases identical to TRBD1. The germline V gene has CDR1 MDHEN and CDR2 SYDVKM. With V trimmed by 4 bases and J by 4 bases, 4 bases remained unmatched. CDR3 length equals 15 residues. The CDR3 sequence: CASSSGQGRNQPQHF. CDR3 in DNA: TGTGCCAGCAGTTCGGGACAGGGGCGGAATCAGCCCCAGCATTTT.

The chain has TRBV7-9 and TRBJ2-7; 8 bases align to TRBD1. Germline V CDR1 and CDR2: SEHNR, FQNEAQ (reference sequence). This CDR3 has 16 residues. The V gene end was trimmed by 3 bases and the J gene end by 3 bases; junction bases not matched to a gene: 10. CDR3 region: CASSFTSRGRDYEQYF. The CDR3 nucleotides are TGTGCCAGCAGCTTCACGTCCAGGGGGCGCGACTACGAGCAGTACTTC.